Each of the 24 T cell receptor beta chains below was sequenced from the same sample in a study of blood T cell repertoires in COVID-19. The repertoire was sequenced with immunoSEQ multiplex PCR; TCRdb's copy has only in-frame clones and lacks some. The sample has approximately 270,000 clones, roughly 86% seen once. Sequenced: PBMCs or T cells enriched from blood (not recorded which). The receptors stem from a woman in her fifties or sixties who had recovered from COVID-19.

The chain carries TRBV6-5 and TRBJ2-2; D perhaps matches TRBD1 (5 bases). V was pared by 8 bases and J by 3 bases, with 13 bases between. The CDR3 loop spans 14 amino acids. CDR1 and CDR2 (germline): MNHEY, SVGAGI. This chain's CDR3 is CASLRQGDTGELFF. The CDR3 region has the DNA TGTGCCAGCCTTAGGCAGGGCGACACCGGGGAGCTGTTTTTT.

This chain links TRBV30 with TRBJ1-1; D possibly corresponds to TRBD1 (5 bases). This CDR3 is built from 13 residues. Trimming shortened V by 2 bases and J by 1 base, and 8 bases separated the two germline ends. Germline CDR1 and CDR2: GTSNPN and SVGIG (reference sequence). This chain's CDR3 is CAWSRGSNTEAFF. CDR3 coding DNA: TGTGCCTGGAGTCGGGGGTCGAACACTGAAGCTTTCTTT. Full variable domain (outside the CDR3, taken from reference TRBV30 and TRBJ1-1): SQTIHQWPATLVQPVGSPLSLECTVEGTSNPNLYWYRQAAGRGLQLLFYSVGIGQISSEVPQNLSASRPQDRQFILSSKKLLLSDSGFYLCAWSRGSNTEAFFGQGTRLTVV.

The rearrangement uses TRBV5-3 and TRBJ1-2, with D possibly matching TRBD1 (6 bases). TRBV5-3 is sorted into the ORF group, with uncertain function. CDR3 length: 15 residues. Trimming took off 7 bases at V and 4 bases at J, with 20 bases between the two ends. The CDR3 spells CARAQGTGWGYGYTF. The CDR3 coding sequence is TGTGCCAGAGCCCAGGGAACAGGGTGGGGCTATGGCTACACCTTC.

J is TRBJ2-7 and V is TRBV5-1; maybe TRBD1 (5 bases). Trimming stripped 6 bases from V and 2 bases from J, with 18 bases between. Germline assignment: CDR1 SGHRS and CDR2 YFSETQ. This CDR3 has 15 amino acids. CDR3 protein: CASTIGPGSPYEQYF. CDR3 DNA: TGCGCCAGCACCATAGGTCCAGGGTCCCCCTACGAGCAGTACTTC.

V is TRBV7-2 and J is TRBJ1-3; the D is unclear. The CDR3 is 12 amino acids. V gave up 5 bases and J gave up 1 base, with 3 bases separating them. Germline-derived CDR1 and CDR2 are SGHTA and FQGNSA. In nucleotides, the CDR3 is TGTGCCAGCAGCCAGTCTGGAAACACCATATATTTT. Translated, it gives CASSQSGNTIYF. The complete variable domain, with remaining parts taken from reference TRBV7-2 and TRBJ1-3, reads GAGVSQSPSNKVTEKGKDVELRCDPISGHTALYWYRQSLGQGLEFLIYFQGNSAPDKSGLPSDRFSAERTGGSVSTLTIQRTQQEDSAVYLCASSQSGNTIYFGEGSWLTVV.

J is TRBJ2-7 and V is TRBV24-1; possible D gene TRBD2, 5 bases. The CDR3 extends over 15 amino acids. Trimming removed 0 bases at V and 0 bases at J, with 8 bases between. Looked up from germline, CDR1 is KGHDR and CDR2 is SFDVKD. In nucleotides, the CDR3 is TGTGCCACCAGTGATTTGACGGGAAGCTCCTACGAGCAGTACTTC. Translating it yields CATSDLTGSSYEQYF.

This clone occurred once. This chain links TRBV9 with TRBJ1-6, with no clear D. V lost 4 bases and J 4 bases, leaving 12 bases between the germline ends. The CDR3 totals 15 residues. Germline values: CDR1 SGDLS, CDR2 YYNGEE. CDR3 in amino acids: CASSLGLHYNSPLHF. CDR3 bases: TGTGCCAGCAGCTTAGGACTGCATTATAATTCACCCCTCCACTTT.

The rearrangement joins TRBV9 to TRBJ2-1; TRBD1 matches 10 bases. Germline CDR1 is SGDLS and CDR2 is YYNGEE. The trim removed 0 bases at V and 5 bases at J, leaving 5 bases unmatched. CDR3 length: 16 amino acids. The CDR3 region has the DNA TGTGCCAGCAGCGTAGGAGGGACAGGGGTCAACAATGAGCAGTTCTTC. It yields the protein CASSVGGTGVNNEQFF.

The V and J genes are TRBV19 and TRBJ2-7; 13 bases agree with TRBD2. The V gene end was trimmed by 5 bases and the J gene end by 2 bases; junction bases not matched to a gene: 6. This CDR3 is built from 16 residues. CDR1 and CDR2 from the germline V gene are LNHDA and SQIVND (reference sequence). CDR3 region: CASSPQTSGRAYEQYF. CDR3 in DNA: TGTGCCAGTAGTCCCCAAACTAGCGGGAGGGCCTACGAGCAGTACTTC.

This chain links TRBV29-1 with TRBJ1-2; D not certain. Trimming took 5 bases from V and 1 from J, leaving 17 bases between them. Germline V CDR1 and CDR2: SQVTM, ANQGSEA. The CDR3 runs to 15 residues. CDR3 in DNA: TGCAGCGTTTTTGGGGAGATACGGAATAACTATGGCTACACCTTC. Protein: CSVFGEIRNNYGYTF.

Comment on this clone: One end of the junction fails to match germline, which may point to a read error. The V and J genes are TRBV5-1 and TRBJ2-1; TRBD2 matches 13 bases. Germline loops: CDR1 SGHRS, CDR2 YFSETQ. This CDR3 is 16 amino acids long. For the CDR3, the DNA is TGCGCCAGCAGCCTATTTGACCCCGGGACTAGCGGGAACCAGGTCTTC. This encodes CASSLFDPGTSGNQVF.

The gene calls are TRBV27 and TRBJ2-1; weak D call: TRBD1 (6 bases). The CDR3 is 14 residues long. Germline V gene sequence: CDR1 MNHEY, CDR2 SMNVEV (reference sequence). The ends were cut back, 5 bases at V and 10 bases at J, with 18 bases in the middle. CDR3 residues: CASSPKQGPREQFF. The CDR3 nucleotides are TGTGCCAGCAGTCCAAAACAGGGCCCACGGGAGCAGTTCTTC.

This clone occurred once. This chain connects TRBV5-5 to TRBJ1-3, with 7 bases matching TRBD1. Germline CDR1 reads SGHKS; CDR2 reads YYEKEE (reference sequence). The J segment lost 0 bases and the V segment lost 0 bases, leaving 12 bases of the junction unmatched. The CDR3 length is 19 residues. The CDR3 DNA reads TGTGCCAGCAGCTTGGTTCCAGGGGGTTCAACCGGCTCTGGAAACACCATATATTTT. It specifies CASSLVPGGSTGSGNTIYF.

This sequence joins TRBV28 and TRBJ2-1; TRBD1 agrees at 7 bases. This CDR3 spans 15 amino acids. V shed 5 bases and J 7 bases; nucleotides not matched to a gene: 11. CDR1 is MDHEN, CDR2 SYDVKM, per germline. DNA for the CDR3: TGTGCCAGCAGTAGGTACTCAGGGGGTAGGAATGAGCAGTTCTTC. Residues: CASSRYSGGRNEQFF. The full variable domain, rest sourced from reference TRBV28 and TRBJ2-1, is DVKVTQSSRYLVKRTGEKVFLECVQDMDHENMFWYRQDPGLGLRLIYFSYDVKMKEKGDIPEGYSVSREKKERFSLILESASTNQTSMYLCASSRYSGGRNEQFFGPGTRLTVL.

The V call is TRBV28, the J call TRBJ1-2, with TRBD1 matching over 11 bases. The germline CDR1 and CDR2 sequences are MDHEN and SYDVKM. This CDR3 has 15 amino acids. The ends lost 6 bases at V and 2 bases at J; junction bases unmatched: 5. CDR3 loop: CASSRRTGGNYGYTF. The CDR3 bases are TGTGCCAGCAGCCGTCGGACAGGGGGCAACTATGGCTACACCTTC.

The chain combines TRBV6-5 with TRBJ1-6; TRBD1 is a possible D gene (6 bases). The CDR3 contains 13 residues. Germline V gene sequence: CDR1 MNHEY, CDR2 SVGAGI. The germline V and J ends were trimmed by 6 bases and 12 bases, with 15 bases remaining between them. Here the CDR3 reads CASSSQGLQPLHF. The CDR3, as DNA: TGTGCCAGCAGCTCGCAGGGGTTACAACCCCTCCACTTT.

This clone appeared once. The V call is TRBV30, the J call TRBJ1-4, with D perhaps TRBD1 (6 bases). Germline V gives CDR1 GTSNPN, CDR2 SVGIG (reference sequence). CDR3 size: 16 residues. The ends were cut back, 3 bases at V and 10 bases at J, with 24 bases in the middle. This CDR3 is CAWRLKLTGSRIKLFF. In nucleotides, the CDR3 is TGTGCCTGGAGACTAAAGCTAACAGGGTCCAGGATAAAACTGTTTTTT.

The chain has TRBV9 and TRBJ2-1; 7 positions agree with TRBD2. V shed 3 bases, J shed 8 bases, and the junction held 11 bases outside the gene matches. The CDR3 has 15 residues. CDR1 SGDLS and CDR2 YYNGEE come from the germline V gene. The CDR3 sequence is CASSEGSASGHEQFF. CDR3 in DNA: TGTGCCAGCAGCGAGGGGTCGGCTAGCGGTCATGAGCAGTTCTTC.

As concerns this clone: At one end, the junction sequence differs from germline, possibly due to a read error. The chain employs TRBV7-7 and TRBJ2-1, with D possibly being TRBD2 (6 bases). The CDR3 covers 13 residues. From germline, CDR1 is SSHAT and CDR2 FNYEAQ (reference sequence). DNA for the CDR3: TGTGCTAGCAGCCCTGGGCGGGGCAATGAGCAGTTCTTC. Translation gives CASSPGRGNEQFF.

J is TRBJ2-3 and V is TRBV12-3 or TRBV12-4; weak D call: TRBD2 (5 bases). Trimming took 3 bases from V and 4 from J, leaving 5 bases between them. CDR3 length equals 12 residues. The CDR3 DNA reads as TGTGCCAGCAGTTTCGGGGCAGATACGCAGTATTTT. It codes for CASSFGADTQYF.

This clone was found a few times. The chain is built from TRBV11-1 and TRBJ2-1; 7 nucleotides match TRBD2. Germline V CDR1 and CDR2: SGHAT, FQDESV (reference sequence). J was trimmed by 8 bases and V by 3 bases; bases with no gene match: 10. There are 15 residues in the CDR3. The CDR3 coding sequence is TGTGCCAGCAGCTTTCAGGGAGGGAGGGCGGATGAGCAGTTCTTC. As protein: CASSFQGGRADEQFF.

The J gene is TRBJ1-1, the V gene TRBV7-9; D call uncertain. The CDR3 is 14 residues long. Trimming removed 3 bases at V and 5 bases at J, with 13 bases between. Germline loops: CDR1 SEHNR, CDR2 FQNEAQ (reference sequence). The CDR3 loop is CASSFTTEGTEAFF. As DNA, the CDR3 is TGTGCCAGCAGCTTCACCACAGAGGGTACTGAAGCTTTCTTT.

The rearrangement joins TRBV5-4 to TRBJ2-5, with TRBD2 identical over 8 bases. Trimming cost V 4 bases and J 5 bases; bases outside gene matches: 7. From germline, CDR1 is SGHNT and CDR2 YYREEE (reference sequence). This CDR3 contains 14 residues. DNA of the CDR3: TGTGCCAGCAGCCAGGGCGGGAGGCGGGAGACCCAGTACTTC. Residues: CASSQGGRRETQYF.

The chain joins TRBV5-6 to TRBJ1-1, with D hard to call. The ends were cut back, 4 bases at V and 1 base at J, with 14 bases in the middle. The CDR3 consists of 15 residues. Germline V CDR1 and CDR2: SGHDT, YYEEEE. The DNA for the CDR3 is TGTGCCAGCAGCCGCGCCTTAGCTGGGAACACTGAAGCTTTCTTT. Translating gives CASSRALAGNTEAFF.